The 20 T cell receptor beta chains below all came from one sample that was sequenced in a study of PD-1 blockade in classical Hodgkin lymphoma. Profiling relied on immunoSEQ multiplex PCR, and the TCRdb table lists in-frame clones only, not all of them. The data show about 39,000 clones, with just under 80% seen just once and approximately 35% held by the top ten. Time point meaning: cycle 4 day 1 (C4D1), after around six weeks of nivolumab. No patient escaped relapse after autologous stem cell transplantation, and brentuximab vedotin exposure varied. The sequencing used peripheral blood mononuclear cells (PBMCs), collected before the fourth cycle of nivolumab. The source of these receptors is a human donor with classical Hodgkin lymphoma.

This sequence joins TRBV7-8 and TRBJ1-3; D not certain. The germline V gene has CDR1 SGHVS and CDR2 FQNEAQ. The V gene lost 5 bases and the J gene lost 4 bases, with 15 bases spanning the gap. The CDR3 is 15 residues long. DNA for the CDR3: TGTGCCAGCAGCCAAAGTGAGGGTCTAGGAAACACCATATATTTT. Its translation: CASSQSEGLGNTIYF.

The rearrangement joins TRBV18 to TRBJ1-2, with D maybe TRBD1 (5 bases). Per germline, CDR1 KGHSH and CDR2 LQKENI. V lost 6 bases and J lost 5, with 13 bases in between. The CDR3 spans 13 residues. The CDR3 reads CASSIQEGYGYTF. The CDR3 DNA is TGTGCCAGCTCTATACAGGAAGGGTATGGCTACACCTTC.

The J gene is TRBJ2-7, the V gene TRBV21-1; TRBD1, the D gene given by the table, was not confirmed from the DNA. TRBV21-1 is described as a pseudogene. CDR3 length: 16 residues. The CDR3 DNA is TGTGCCAGCAGCAACAGGGTAGGCCCCCTGGCCCAAGAGCAGTACTTC. Protein: CASSNRVGPLAQEQYF.

CDR3 nucleotides: TGCGCCAGCAGCGTTGGGCAGGTCAACAACGAAGCTTTCTTT. Its translation is CASSVGQVNNEAFF. The chain has TRBV5-1 and TRBJ1-1; D uncertain. Germline CDR1 SGHRS, CDR2 YFSETQ. CDR3 length: 14 amino acids. The V and J ends lost 4 bases and 8 bases respectively, with 18 bases between them.

This chain uses TRBV11-2 with TRBJ1-5; TRBD1 is a possible D gene (5 bases). The CDR3 loop spans 13 amino acids. Germline CDR1 is SGHAT and CDR2 is FQNNGV. V lost 1 base to trimming and J lost 8 bases, with 9 bases between them. The CDR3 region has the DNA TGTGCCAGCAGCTTAGTTTGGGGGGAGCCCCAGCATTTT. It translates to CASSLVWGEPQHF.

The rearrangement joins TRBV9 to TRBJ2-1; D gene ambiguous. CDR1 is SGDLS, CDR2 YYNGEE, per germline. This CDR3 spans 15 amino acids. V lost 4 bases and J lost 3, with 14 bases in between. DNA of the CDR3: TGTGCCAGCAGCTCAACAAATTCTGGCTACAATGAGCAGTTCTTC. Its protein is CASSSTNSGYNEQFF.

The chain carries TRBV18 and TRBJ1-5; 10 bases line up with TRBD1. V dropped 6 bases and J dropped 7; count of bases not matched to a gene: 6. The CDR3 loop spans 14 amino acids. Germline V CDR1 and CDR2: KGHSH, LQKENI. CDR3 in amino acids: CASSGGTGDQPQHF. CDR3 sequence (DNA): TGTGCCAGCTCGGGCGGGACAGGGGACCAGCCCCAGCATTTT.

This clone came up a few times. The rearrangement links TRBV7-6 to TRBJ2-5; D unresolved. There are 12 residues in the CDR3. V was trimmed by 5 bases and J by 0 bases, leaving 4 bases between them. Germline V CDR1 and CDR2: SGHVS, FNYEAQ. Here the CDR3 reads CASSLHQETQYF. Here the CDR3 DNA reads TGTGCCAGCAGCCTCCACCAAGAGACCCAGTACTTC.

V is TRBV5-4 and J is TRBJ1-6; tentative D call: TRBD1 (6 bases). V gave up 4 bases and J gave up 9 bases, with 20 bases separating them. Germline values: CDR1 SGHNT, CDR2 YYREEE (reference sequence). The CDR3 has 16 amino acids. As DNA, the CDR3 is TGTGCCAGCAGCGCTTCGCGGAGGGACAAAAGTTCACCCCTCCACTTT. It translates to CASSASRRDKSSPLHF.

The J gene is TRBJ1-5, the V gene TRBV7-2, with D tentatively TRBD1 (6 bases). The germline V gene has CDR1 SGHTA and CDR2 FQGNSA. The ends were cut back, 3 bases at V and 7 bases at J, with 13 bases in the middle. The CDR3 has 14 amino acids. The CDR3 protein is CASSLARGGQPQHF. The CDR3 DNA sequence: TGTGCCAGCAGCTTGGCGAGGGGGGGGCAGCCCCAGCATTTT.

The gene calls are TRBV7-3 and TRBJ2-6; D remains unclear. Between the trimmed V and J ends, which lost 6 bases and 4 bases, there was a span of 7 bases. Germline assignment: CDR1 SGHTA and CDR2 FQGTGA. This CDR3 has 13 amino acids. The CDR3 nucleotides read TGTGCCAGCAGTTTCGCAGGGGCCAACGTCCTGACTTTC. It translates to CASSFAGANVLTF.

The CDR3 protein is CASSLRLRGNEQYF. In DNA, the CDR3 is TGTGCCAGCAGCTTAAGGCTTAGGGGGAACGAGCAGTACTTC. The J gene is TRBJ2-7, the V gene TRBV11-2; D is possibly TRBD1 (6 bases). Trimming removed 2 bases at V and 5 bases at J, with 13 bases between. The germline V gene encodes CDR1 SGHAT and CDR2 FQNNGV. CDR3 length: 14 residues.

This clone has a single count. The V and J genes are TRBV10-3 and TRBJ2-7; TRBD2 is a possible D gene (6 bases). The length of the CDR3 is 13 residues. Germline V lookup: CDR1 ENHRY, CDR2 SYGVKD. V gave up 6 bases and J gave up 2 bases, with 11 bases separating them. The DNA of the CDR3 is TGTGCCATCAGGGAGACTAGTCCCTACGAGCAGTACTTC. It codes for CAIRETSPYEQYF.

Only one count was recorded for this clone. The chain links TRBV4-3 to TRBJ2-2; TRBD2 matches at 13 bases. V lost 1 base and J lost 6; bases outside the gene matches: 8. Germline values: CDR1 LGHNA, CDR2 YSLEER. CDR3 size: 18 residues. The CDR3 DNA reads TGCGCCAGCAGCCAAGCCGAAGGGGGACTAGCGGGACCCGGGGAGCTGTTTTTT. Protein product: CASSQAEGGLAGPGELFF.

This chain uses TRBV7-2 with TRBJ2-1; 8 bases align to TRBD1. V lost 5 bases to trimming and J lost 0 bases; unmatched junction nucleotides: 6. This CDR3 contains 16 residues. Germline V gene data show CDR1 as SGHTA and CDR2 as FQGNSA. CDR3 residues: CASSDGTGSSYNEQFF. CDR3 DNA: TGTGCCAGCAGCGACGGGACAGGCAGCTCCTACAATGAGCAGTTCTTC.

Here the CDR3 reads CASSQDMGGTQYF. The CDR3 coding sequence is TGTGCCAGCAGCCAAGATATGGGCGGGACCCAGTACTTC. This chain uses TRBV4-2 with TRBJ2-5; D gene unclear. This CDR3 comprises 13 residues. Germline lookup yields CDR1 LGHNA and CDR2 YNFKEQ. V lost 0 bases and J lost 7, with 9 bases in between.

The chain couples TRBV10-3 to TRBJ1-2; D unresolved. V lost 4 bases and J 7 bases, leaving 16 bases between the germline ends. The CDR3 covers 14 residues. Germline V gives CDR1 ENHRY, CDR2 SYGVKD. This CDR3 is CAISGDGSYRGYTF. The CDR3 DNA reads TGTGCCATCAGTGGCGACGGCTCCTATCGTGGCTACACCTTC.

This clone was observed a single time. The chain has TRBV6-5 and TRBJ2-7; no clear D gene. The germline gives CDR1 MNHEY, CDR2 SVGAGI. The CDR3 extends over 15 amino acids. Trimming cost V 0 bases and J 2 bases, with 11 bases left between them. CDR3 residues: CASSYSRFRPYEQYF. CDR3 coding DNA: TGTGCCAGCAGTTACTCGAGGTTCAGGCCCTACGAGCAGTACTTC.

The rearrangement joins TRBV7-2 to TRBJ2-1; 8 positions agree with TRBD1. Germline values: CDR1 SGHTA, CDR2 FQGNSA. The CDR3 has 14 residues. V gave up 0 bases and J gave up 8 bases; unmatched junction bases: 3. The CDR3 nucleotides read TGTGCCAGCAGCTTAGCACAGGGGGAGCATGAGCAGTTCTTC. It translates to CASSLAQGEHEQFF.

V and J are TRBV4-3 and TRBJ1-1, with TRBD1 matching over 8 bases. This CDR3 is built from 16 residues. Per the germline V gene, CDR1 is LGHNA and CDR2 is YSLEER. V gave up 8 bases and J gave up 3 bases; unmatched junction bases: 14. The DNA for the CDR3 is TGCGCCAGCGCTCCCCTGGACAGGGCGGGGGACACTGAAGCTTTCTTT. Protein: CASAPLDRAGDTEAFF.